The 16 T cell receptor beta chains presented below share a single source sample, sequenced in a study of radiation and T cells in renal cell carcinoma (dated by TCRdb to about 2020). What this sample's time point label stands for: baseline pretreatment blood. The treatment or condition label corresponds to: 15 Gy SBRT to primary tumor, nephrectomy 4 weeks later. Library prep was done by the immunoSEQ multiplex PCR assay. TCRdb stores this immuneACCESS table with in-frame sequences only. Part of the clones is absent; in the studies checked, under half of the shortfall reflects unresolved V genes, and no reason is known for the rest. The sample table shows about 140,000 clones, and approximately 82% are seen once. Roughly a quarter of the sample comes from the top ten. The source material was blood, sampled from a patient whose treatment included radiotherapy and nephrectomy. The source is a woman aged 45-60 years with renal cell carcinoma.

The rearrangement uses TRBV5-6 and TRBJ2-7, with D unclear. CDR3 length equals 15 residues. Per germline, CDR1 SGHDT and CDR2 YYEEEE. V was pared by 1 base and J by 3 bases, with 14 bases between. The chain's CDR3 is CASSLQTGHSYEQYF. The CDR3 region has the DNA TGTGCCAGCAGCTTGCAAACGGGCCATAGCTACGAGCAGTACTTC.

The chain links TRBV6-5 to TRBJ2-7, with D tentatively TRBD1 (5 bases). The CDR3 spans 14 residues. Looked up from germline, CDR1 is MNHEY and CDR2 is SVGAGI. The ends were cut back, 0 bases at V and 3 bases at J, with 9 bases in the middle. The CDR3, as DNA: TGTGCCAGCAGTTACTCGCAGGGTCGCTACGAGCAGTACTTC. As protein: CASSYSQGRYEQYF.

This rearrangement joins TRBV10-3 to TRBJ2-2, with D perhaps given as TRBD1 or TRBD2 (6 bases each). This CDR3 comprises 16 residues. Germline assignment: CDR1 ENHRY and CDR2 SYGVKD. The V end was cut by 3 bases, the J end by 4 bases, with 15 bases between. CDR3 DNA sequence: TGTGCCATCAGTGATAGAGCCGGGGGCACCACCGGGGAGCTGTTTTTT. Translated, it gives CAISDRAGGTTGELFF.

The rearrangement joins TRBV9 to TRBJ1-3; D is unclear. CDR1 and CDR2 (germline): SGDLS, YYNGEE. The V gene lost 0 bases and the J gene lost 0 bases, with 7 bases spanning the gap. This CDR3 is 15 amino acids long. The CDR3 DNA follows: TGTGCCAGCAGCGTAGAGGTTAGCTCTGGAAACACCATATATTTT. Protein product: CASSVEVSSGNTIYF.

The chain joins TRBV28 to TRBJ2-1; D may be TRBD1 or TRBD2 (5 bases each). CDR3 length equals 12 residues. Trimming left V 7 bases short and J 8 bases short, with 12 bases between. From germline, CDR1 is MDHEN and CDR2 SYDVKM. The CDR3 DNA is TGTGCCAGCACCCATGGGGGTTATGAGCAGTTCTTC. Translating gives CASTHGGYEQFF.

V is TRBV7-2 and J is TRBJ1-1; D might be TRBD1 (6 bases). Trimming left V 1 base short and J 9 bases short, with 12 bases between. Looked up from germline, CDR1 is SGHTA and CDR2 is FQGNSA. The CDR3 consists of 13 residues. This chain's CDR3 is CASSLEGQGKAFF. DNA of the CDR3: TGTGCCAGCAGCTTAGAAGGGCAGGGGAAAGCTTTCTTT.

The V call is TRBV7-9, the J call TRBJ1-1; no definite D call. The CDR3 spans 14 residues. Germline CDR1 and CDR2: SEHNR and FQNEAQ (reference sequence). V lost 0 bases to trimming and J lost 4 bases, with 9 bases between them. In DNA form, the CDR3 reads TGTGCCAGCAGCTTAGCGTTAGGAGGCACTGAAGCTTTCTTT. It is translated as CASSLALGGTEAFF.

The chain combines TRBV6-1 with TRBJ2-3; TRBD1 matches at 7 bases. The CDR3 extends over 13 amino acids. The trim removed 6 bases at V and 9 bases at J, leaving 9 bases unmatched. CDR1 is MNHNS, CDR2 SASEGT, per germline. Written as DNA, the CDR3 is TGTGCCAGCAGGACACAGGGGCAGGTGACGCAGTATTTT. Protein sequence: CASRTQGQVTQYF.

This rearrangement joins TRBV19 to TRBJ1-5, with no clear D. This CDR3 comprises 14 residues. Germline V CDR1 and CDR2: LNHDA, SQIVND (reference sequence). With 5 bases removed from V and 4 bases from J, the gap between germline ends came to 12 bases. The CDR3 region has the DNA TGTGCCAGTAGTCCCCAGCTGTGGAATCAGCCCCAGCATTTT. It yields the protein CASSPQLWNQPQHF.

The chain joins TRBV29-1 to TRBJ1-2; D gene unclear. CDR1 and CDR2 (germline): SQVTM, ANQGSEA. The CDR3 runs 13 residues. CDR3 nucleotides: TGCAGTGTGATGACACCTGCTAACTATGGCTACACCTTC. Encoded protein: CSVMTPANYGYTF.

For the CDR3, the DNA is TGTGCCAGCAGCTTATTCGACACGAACACCGGGGAGCTGTTTTTT. It translates to CASSLFDTNTGELFF. The chain recombines TRBV7-9 with TRBJ2-2, with D hard to call. Deletions cut 2 bases from V and 0 bases from J, with 7 bases between. Per germline, CDR1 SEHNR and CDR2 FQNEAQ (reference sequence). The CDR3 spans 15 residues.

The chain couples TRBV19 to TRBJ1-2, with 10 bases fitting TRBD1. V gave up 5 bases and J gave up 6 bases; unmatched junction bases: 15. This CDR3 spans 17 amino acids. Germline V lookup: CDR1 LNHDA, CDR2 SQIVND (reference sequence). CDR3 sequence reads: CASSLGTGVRWGHGYTF. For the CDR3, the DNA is TGTGCCAGTAGTCTCGGGACAGGGGTAAGATGGGGCCATGGCTACACCTTC.

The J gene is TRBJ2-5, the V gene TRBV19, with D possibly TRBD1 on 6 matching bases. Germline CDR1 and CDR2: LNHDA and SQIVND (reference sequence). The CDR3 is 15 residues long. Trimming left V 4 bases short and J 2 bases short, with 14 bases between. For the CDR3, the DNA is TGTGCCAGTAGTAGACAGGAGGCCAATCAAGAGACCCAGTACTTC. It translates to CASSRQEANQETQYF.

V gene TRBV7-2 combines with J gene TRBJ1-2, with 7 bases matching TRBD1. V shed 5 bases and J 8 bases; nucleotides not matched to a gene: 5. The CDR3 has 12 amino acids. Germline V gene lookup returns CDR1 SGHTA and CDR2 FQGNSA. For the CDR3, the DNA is TGTGCCAGCAGCCCAGAGGGGGCGGGCTACACCTTC. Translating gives CASSPEGAGYTF.

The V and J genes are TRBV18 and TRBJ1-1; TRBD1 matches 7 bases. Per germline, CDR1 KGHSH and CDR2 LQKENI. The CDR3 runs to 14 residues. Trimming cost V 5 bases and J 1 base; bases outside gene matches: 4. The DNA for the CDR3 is TGTGCCAGCTCAATTGGGACAGAGAACACTGAAGCTTTCTTT. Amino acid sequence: CASSIGTENTEAFF.

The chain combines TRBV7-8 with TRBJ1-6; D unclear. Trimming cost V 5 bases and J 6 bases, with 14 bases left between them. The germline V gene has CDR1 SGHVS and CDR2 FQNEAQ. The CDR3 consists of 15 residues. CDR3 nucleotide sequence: TGTGCCAGCAGCCCGAACACCCCAACTAATTCACCCCTCCACTTT. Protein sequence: CASSPNTPTNSPLHF.